These T cell receptor beta chains were read from a single sample in a study of blood T cell repertoires in COVID-19. Assay used: immunoSEQ multiplex PCR; TCRdb lists only in-frame clones, some missing. The data hold tens of thousands of clones, with more than 75% observed a single time. Sequencing was done on a sample of peripheral blood. The source of these receptors is a woman over 75 with acute or convalescent COVID-19. CDR3s include the opening cysteine and the closing phenylalanine or tryptophan. D genes are given only for firm matches. Not every row has a clone size; where given, it reads once, few, many or a size class.

J gene | clone size | D gene | V gene | CDR3 DNA | CDR3 protein
TRBJ1-2 | few | TRBD1 | TRBV7-9 | TGTGCCAGCAGCCCCTGGACAGGCCCCCCATCCTATGGCTACACCTTC | CASSPWTGPPSYGYTF
TRBJ2-1 | - | - | TRBV12-5 | TGTGCTAGTGGTTTGGTACCCCGGAGGTCCTACAATGAGCAGTTCTTC | CASGLVPRRSYNEQFF
TRBJ2-7 | many | TRBD2 | TRBV4-1 | TGCGCCAGCAGCCAAGTAGCGGGAGTCCCCGAGCAGTACTTC | CASSQVAGVPEQYF
TRBJ1-2 | - | TRBD1 | TRBV2 | TGTGCCACCTACCGGGACAGGGCTTATGGCTACACCTTC | CATYRDRAYGYTF
TRBJ2-5 | - | TRBD1 | TRBV7-2 | TGTGCCAGCAGCTTCGGACAGGGAGGTCAGCAAGAGACCCAGTACTTC | CASSFGQGGQQETQYF
TRBJ2-7 | - | TRBD1 | TRBV7-9 | TGTGCCAGCAGCTTAGAGGCCGGGACAGGGATGGTCGAGCAGTACTTC | CASSLEAGTGMVEQYF
TRBJ1-1 | - | - | TRBV19 | TGTGCCAGCCGACCGGGACACATAAACACTGAAGCTTTCTTT | CASRPGHINTEAFF
TRBJ1-2 | - | - | TRBV2 | TGTGCCAGCAGTGAAGGCCCCCTAAGAGGCTACACCTTC | CASSEGPLRGYTF
TRBJ1-1 | - | - | TRBV6-5 | TGTGCCAGCAGCCCAGGGTGGAACACTGAAGCTTTCTTT | CASSPGWNTEAFF
TRBJ2-3 | - | TRBD2 | TRBV4-2 | TGTGCCAGCAGCCAAGGAGTGACGGGAGGAAGCGCAGATACGCAGTATTTT | CASSQGVTGGSADTQYF
TRBJ1-4 | - | - | TRBV28 | TGTGCCAGCAGTACCAACGGGGCTAATGAAAAACTGTTTTTT | CASSTNGANEKLFF
TRBJ1-5 | - | - | TRBV19 | TGTGCCAGTAGTATTCTCCTAAGCAGGGTTAGCAATCAGCCCCAGCATTTT | CASSILLSRVSNQPQHF
TRBJ2-6 | few | - | TRBV28 | TGTGCCAGCAGCCAGGGCCGGCGGGGCTCTGGGGCCAACGTCCTGACTTTC | CASSQGRRGSGANVLTF
TRBJ1-4 | - | TRBD1 | TRBV6-5 | TGTGCCAGCAGGTCAACAGGGGGCTTGGAAAAACTGTTTTTT | CASRSTGGLEKLFF
TRBJ1-5 | - | TRBD1 | TRBV27 | TGTGCCAGCAGGGGGACAGTATATAATCAGCCCCAGCATTTT | CASRGTVYNQPQHF
TRBJ1-6 | - | - | TRBV28 | TGTGCCAGCATCTCGGGGAGGAGCTCCTATAATTCACCCCTCCACTTT | CASISGRSSYNSPLHF
TRBJ1-6 | - | - | TRBV6-4 | TGTGCCAGCAGTCGAGAGTTGACCTATAATTCACCCCTCCACTTT | CASSRELTYNSPLHF
TRBJ1-2 | - | - | TRBV5-4 | TGTGCCAGCAGCTTACCAGGGACTAACTATGGCTACACCTTC | CASSLPGTNYGYTF
TRBJ2-7 | - | TRBD2 | TRBV2 | TGTGCCAGCACCCCCTGGGGACTAGCCGTATACGAGCAGTACTTC | CASTPWGLAVYEQYF
TRBJ2-1 | - | TRBD2 | TRBV5-1 | TGCGCCAGCAGCTTCATCGGGACTAGGAGGAGCGATGAGCAGTTCTTC | CASSFIGTRRSDEQFF
TRBJ2-1 | - | TRBD1 | TRBV28 | TGTGCCAGCAGCAACAGGGGGCTAAGGGAGCAGTTCTTC | CASSNRGLREQFF
TRBJ1-4 | - | - | TRBV4-1 | TGCGCCAGCAGCCAGGGCGCAGGGGATGGTAATGAAAAACTGTTTTTT | CASSQGAGDGNEKLFF
TRBJ2-7 | once | TRBD2 | TRBV27 | TGTGCCAGCAGTCCGGGACTAGCGGGACGTACCTACGAGCAGTACTTC | CASSPGLAGRTYEQYF
TRBJ2-3 | - | - | TRBV5-1 | TGCGCCAGCAGCACCGGGACGGTCCTGGGGGGGCAGTATTTT | CASSTGTVLGGQYF
TRBJ2-7 | - | TRBD2 | TRBV6-5 | TGTGCCAGCAGTTACGCGGCGGGAGGCTACGAGCAGTACTTC | CASSYAAGGYEQYF